What follows are 13 T cell receptor beta chains derived from one specimen sequenced in a study of OX40 agonist ivuxolimab in advanced cancers. Here immunoSEQ multiplex PCR was the method, and the copy in TCRdb shows in-frame clones only, minus some. Of more than 50,000 clones in the sample, about 85% were seen once. The source was CD4+ or CD8+ T cells sorted from blood, collected in a trial of the OX40 agonist ivuxolimab. The source is an adult with an advanced solid tumor such as melanoma, head and neck, liver or kidney cancer.

The chain is built from TRBV7-6 and TRBJ2-5; D possibly corresponds to TRBD1 (6 bases). The ends were cut back, 5 bases at V and 2 bases at J, with 15 bases in the middle. Germline V gene data show CDR1 as SGHVS and CDR2 as FNYEAQ. CDR3 length: 15 amino acids. The DNA of the CDR3 is TGTGCCAGCAGCCCCGGACAGCCAGCGCAAGAGACCCAGTACTTC. This codes for CASSPGQPAQETQYF.

The chain employs TRBV7-3 and TRBJ2-7, with a weak D call TRBD2 (6 bases). The V end lost 5 bases, the J end lost 4 bases, and 21 bases lay between the germline ends. CDR1 and CDR2 (germline): SGHTA, FQGTGA. The CDR3 extends over 16 amino acids. CDR3 sequence: CASSPRGLLHMYEQYF. The CDR3 DNA is TGTGCCAGCAGCCCCCGAGGACTACTCCATATGTACGAGCAGTACTTC.

The V call is TRBV7-9, the J call TRBJ1-1; no clear D. The CDR3 runs 13 residues. V was cut by 1 base and J by 4 bases, with 7 bases left in between. Germline loops: CDR1 SEHNR, CDR2 FQNEAQ (reference sequence). The CDR3 bases are TGTGCCAGCAGCTTAGGGGGAGGCACTGAAGCTTTCTTT. This encodes CASSLGGGTEAFF.

The V call is TRBV6-6, the J call TRBJ2-7, with D perhaps assigned TRBD1 or TRBD2 (6 bases each). With 8 bases removed from V and 4 bases from J, the gap between germline ends came to 15 bases. CDR1 is MNHNY, CDR2 SVGAGI, per germline (reference sequence). The CDR3 runs 13 residues. CDR3 DNA: TGTGCCAGCTGGTTGGGGGGCCTTTACGAGCAGTACTTC. This codes for CASWLGGLYEQYF.

The chain links TRBV2 to TRBJ2-7, with 11 bases matching TRBD2. CDR3 length equals 14 residues. The V and J ends lost 8 bases and 2 bases, in that order; junction bases with no gene match: 5. The germline V gene encodes CDR1 SNHLY and CDR2 FYNNEI. The CDR3 nucleotides read TGTGCCAGCCGGATAGCGGGGGGGCCCTACGAGCAGTACTTC. This sequence encodes CASRIAGGPYEQYF.

The chain has TRBV5-1 and TRBJ1-6; D remains unclear. With 4 bases removed from V and 7 bases from J, the gap between germline ends came to 15 bases. CDR1 is SGHRS and CDR2 is YFSETQ in the germline V gene. This CDR3 is 15 amino acids long. For the CDR3, the DNA is TGCGCCAGCAGCCTGGGTGCAGGCATAAATTCACCCCTCCACTTT. This codes for CASSLGAGINSPLHF.

The rearrangement uses TRBV10-1 and TRBJ2-3; D tentatively fits TRBD1 or TRBD2 (5 bases each). Germline V gives CDR1 WNHNN, CDR2 SYGVQD (reference sequence). The V gene lost 4 bases and the J gene lost 7 bases, with 6 bases spanning the gap. The CDR3 totals 11 residues. The CDR3 here is CASSGGYTQYF. In nucleotides, the CDR3 is TGCGCCAGCAGTGGGGGGTATACGCAGTATTTT.

The rearrangement joins TRBV25-1 to TRBJ2-6; D may be TRBD1 (5 bases). This CDR3 region has 18 residues. Germline V gives CDR1 MGHDK, CDR2 SYGVNS. V lost 5 bases and J lost 5, with 22 bases in between. The CDR3 protein is CASSTGATGQSRANVLTF. CDR3 in DNA: TGTGCCAGCAGTACAGGAGCAACTGGACAAAGTCGGGCCAACGTCCTGACTTTC.

In its sample, this clone was seen once. The rearrangement uses TRBV18 and TRBJ2-5; D not resolved. From germline, CDR1 is KGHSH and CDR2 LQKENI. Trimming took 1 base from V and 3 from J, leaving 6 bases between them. The CDR3 has 13 residues. CDR3 DNA: TGTGCCAGCTCACCACGGGCAGAAGAGACCCAGTACTTC. Encoded protein: CASSPRAEETQYF.

This clone was seen only a few times. The chain links TRBV7-6 to TRBJ2-1; 8 bases agree with TRBD2. From germline, CDR1 is SGHVS and CDR2 FNYEAQ. V trimming: 1 base; J trimming: 7 bases; junction bases outside the gene matches: 9. This CDR3 has 16 amino acids. CDR3 DNA: TGTGCCAGCAGCTTAGTAGGGGCGGGGGGACCTAATGAGCAGTTCTTC. Its protein product is CASSLVGAGGPNEQFF.

This clone was counted between two and nine times. The V call is TRBV2, the J call TRBJ2-3; no reliable D call. Trimming pared 6 bases from V and 2 bases from J, leaving 6 bases between. This CDR3 contains 12 residues. The V gene's germline CDR1 is SNHLY and CDR2 FYNNEI. CDR3 protein: CASRDITDTQYF. CDR3 bases: TGTGCCAGCAGGGATATCACAGATACGCAGTATTTT.

V is TRBV14 and J is TRBJ2-3, with D perhaps matching TRBD2 (6 bases). This CDR3 contains 18 residues. V lost 4 bases, J lost 4 bases, and 24 bases lay in between. Germline loops: CDR1 SGHDN, CDR2 FVKESK. The CDR3 sequence: CASSPSRAGRRFADTQYF. The CDR3 DNA sequence: TGTGCCAGCAGCCCTTCGAGGGCGGGACGGAGGTTCGCAGATACGCAGTATTTT.

The V gene is TRBV10-3, the J gene TRBJ1-1, with TRBD1 identical over 7 bases. This CDR3 comprises 14 residues. Unmatched junction bases numbered 4, after V lost 3 bases and J lost 3 bases. Germline CDR1 is ENHRY and CDR2 is SYGVKD. The CDR3: CAISEKQGYTEAFF. Here the CDR3 DNA reads TGTGCCATCAGTGAAAAACAGGGGTACACTGAAGCTTTCTTT.